The next 19 T cell receptor beta chains were all read from a single sample in a study of CD8 T cell repertoires and HIV-1 epitope variants. No antigen has been assigned to these receptors. Clones were read by immunoSEQ multiplex PCR, and TCRdb kept only the in-frame ones, dropping some. The sample has some 5,900 clones, more than 65% seen once. Sequenced input: cultured CD8+ T cells derived from PBMCs. These receptors were obtained from a male donor with HIV.

J is TRBJ2-5 and V is TRBV5-1, with 7 bases that match TRBD1. V lost 4 bases, J lost 5 bases, and 8 bases stayed unmatched. Looked up from germline, CDR1 is SGHRS and CDR2 is YFSETQ. The CDR3 covers 14 residues. The CDR3 loop is CASSPGQEAETQYF. The CDR3 bases are TGCGCCAGCAGCCCTGGACAGGAGGCGGAGACCCAGTACTTC.

The chain carries TRBV7-8 and TRBJ2-1; D possibly corresponds to TRBD2 (7 bases). V was cut by 5 bases and J by 9 bases, with 20 bases left in between. Germline V gives CDR1 SGHVS, CDR2 FQNEAQ. The CDR3 covers 15 residues. CDR3 region: CASSDAGEGVSEQFF. CDR3 DNA sequence: TGTGCCAGCAGCGACGCCGGGGAGGGGGTGAGTGAGCAGTTCTTC. Supplemented by reference TRBV7-8 and TRBJ2-1, the full variable domain reads GAGVSQSPRYKVAKRGQDVALRCDPISGHVSLFWYQQALGQGPEFLTYFQNEAQLDKSGLPSDRFFAERPEGSVSTLKIQRTQQEDSAVYLCASSDAGEGVSEQFFGPGTRLTVL.

The CDR3 protein is CASSQRVNYGYTF. The CDR3 DNA reads as TGCGCCAGCAGCCAAAGGGTTAACTATGGCTACACCTTC. The V gene is TRBV4-3, the J gene TRBJ1-2; no definite D call. The CDR3 totals 13 residues. The V gene lost 2 bases and the J gene lost 1 base, with 5 bases spanning the gap. CDR1 is LGHNA and CDR2 is YSLEER in the germline V gene.

This chain uses TRBV4-3 with TRBJ2-7; 9 bases map to TRBD1. Trimming took 4 bases from V and 6 from J; bases not matched to a gene: 10. Germline V gene lookup returns CDR1 LGHNA and CDR2 YSLEER. The CDR3 runs 15 residues. CDR3 coding DNA: TGCGCCAGCAGCCTATCCGACAGGGGGGAACGCGAGCAGTACTTC. Its protein product is CASSLSDRGEREQYF.

This chain's CDR3 is CASTAGQGLYEQYF. In DNA, the CDR3 is TGTGCCAGCACCGCCGGACAGGGATTATACGAGCAGTACTTC. The chain recombines TRBV6-6 with TRBJ2-7; 8 bases align to TRBD1. Germline V gene data show CDR1 as MNHNY and CDR2 as SVGAGI (reference sequence). This CDR3 region has 14 residues. The junction had 9 bases not matched to a gene; V was cut back by 7 bases and J by 4 bases.

This clone showed up just a few times. This chain uses TRBV27 with TRBJ1-1; TRBD1 aligns across 7 bases. Trimming removed 6 bases from V and 4 bases from J; junction bases left unmatched: 5. The germline V gene encodes CDR1 MNHEY and CDR2 SMNVEV (reference sequence). The CDR3 runs 13 residues. DNA for the CDR3: TGTGCCAGCAGAAGGACAGGCTCCACTGAAGCTTTCTTT. Its translation is CASRRTGSTEAFF.

The chain has TRBV27 and TRBJ2-3; D perhaps matches TRBD2 (5 bases). This CDR3 is built from 15 residues. Germline assignment: CDR1 MNHEY and CDR2 SMNVEV (reference sequence). V lost 2 bases and J 2 bases, leaving 11 bases between the germline ends. In nucleotides, the CDR3 is TGTGCCAGCAGTTTAGAGGAGGCGGACACAGATACGCAGTATTTT. Amino acids: CASSLEEADTDTQYF.

The V and J genes are TRBV19 and TRBJ2-1; no reliable D call. Trimming took off 5 bases at V and 1 base at J, with 9 bases between the two ends. The CDR3 spans 14 residues. Germline CDR1 is LNHDA and CDR2 is SQIVND (reference sequence). DNA of the CDR3: TGTGCCAGTAGTTCTCAAGCATCCTACAATGAGCAGTTCTTC. Protein product: CASSSQASYNEQFF. Together with reference TRBV19 and TRBJ2-1, the CDR3 gives the full variable domain: DGGITQSPKYLFRKEGQNVTLSCEQNLNHDAMYWYRQDPGQGLRLIYYSQIVNDFQKGDIAEGYSVSREKKESFPLTVTSAQKNPTAFYLCASSSQASYNEQFFGPGTRLTVL.

The sample holds one count of this clone. This chain uses TRBV15 with TRBJ1-1; D call uncertain. The V gene lost 2 bases and the J gene lost 1 base, with 5 bases spanning the gap. CDR3 length equals 13 residues. Germline V lookup: CDR1 LNHNV, CDR2 YYDKDF (reference sequence). The CDR3 sequence is CATSRNGNTEAFF. CDR3 bases: TGTGCCACCAGCAGAAATGGGAACACTGAAGCTTTCTTT. Full variable domain (missing parts from reference TRBV15 and TRBJ1-1): DAMVIQNPRYQVTQFGKPVTLSCSQTLNHNVMYWYQQKSSQAPKLLFHYYDKDFNNEADTPDNFQSRRPNTSFCFLDIRSPGLGDTAMYLCATSRNGNTEAFFGQGTRLTVV.

In this sample, this clone turned up a few times. The V gene is TRBV7-6, the J gene TRBJ2-1, with a weak D call TRBD2 (6 bases). Germline V lookup: CDR1 SGHVS, CDR2 FNYEAQ. V dropped 1 base and J dropped 6 bases, with 13 bases sitting between them. The CDR3 covers 15 residues. The CDR3 spells CASSLDEGGGNEQFF. CDR3 DNA: TGTGCCAGCAGCTTAGATGAGGGAGGAGGCAATGAGCAGTTCTTC.

The rearrangement uses TRBV4-3 and TRBJ1-2; a weak D match, TRBD1 (6 bases). V shed 0 bases and J shed 2 bases, with 13 bases lying between them. The CDR3 covers 16 residues. From germline, CDR1 is LGHNA and CDR2 YSLEER. CDR3 amino acids: CASSQDHAGTNYGYTF. CDR3 nucleotides: TGCGCCAGCAGCCAAGATCATGCAGGGACAAACTATGGCTACACCTTC.

This chain connects TRBV14 to TRBJ2-7; 12 nucleotides agree with TRBD1. V gave up 2 bases and J gave up 6 bases; unmatched junction bases: 11. CDR1 SGHDN and CDR2 FVKESK come from the germline V gene. The length of the CDR3 is 17 residues. CDR3 region: CASSQKLPGQGASEQYF. The CDR3 nucleotides are TGTGCCAGCAGCCAAAAATTACCGGGACAGGGGGCGAGCGAGCAGTACTTC. The variable domain in full, with the rest retrieved from reference TRBV14 and TRBJ2-7, is EAGVTQFPSHSVIEKGQTVTLRCDPISGHDNLYWYRRVMGKEIKFLLHFVKESKQDESGMPNNRFLAERTGGTYSTLKVQPAELEDSGVYFCASSQKLPGQGASEQYFGPGTRLTVT.

The rearrangement links TRBV2 to TRBJ2-5, with 10 bases that match TRBD2. Gene TRBJ2-7 matches the end of the DNA better, so the J call may be wrong. CDR1 and CDR2 (germline): SNHLY, FYNNEI. This CDR3 spans 13 amino acids. Here the CDR3 DNA reads TGTGCCAGCAGTCTAGCGGGAGTCCCCGAGCAGTACTTC. It specifies CASSLAGVPEQYF.

This clone came up a few times. This chain joins TRBV7-3 and TRBJ2-2, with D perhaps TRBD2 (5 bases). Trimming stripped 5 bases from V and 7 bases from J, with 14 bases between. The CDR3 spans 14 residues. Germline V lookup: CDR1 SGHTA, CDR2 FQGTGA. The CDR3 DNA reads TGTGCCAGCAGCCCGGACCCGGCGGGCGGGGAGCTGTTTTTT. Protein sequence: CASSPDPAGGELFF.

This chain uses TRBV4-1 with TRBJ2-7; weak D call: TRBD1 (5 bases). CDR1 MGHRA and CDR2 YSYEKL come from the germline V gene. The V end was cut by 6 bases, the J end by 0 bases, with 12 bases between. The CDR3 sequence is 14 residues long. In nucleotides, the CDR3 is TGCGCCAGCAGAACAGGCTTGAGCTCCTACGAGCAGTACTTC. Translated: CASRTGLSSYEQYF.

This clone has only one observation. This sequence joins TRBV15 and TRBJ2-2, with TRBD1 matching over 8 bases. The CDR3 runs to 16 residues. CDR1 LNHNV and CDR2 YYDKDF come from the germline V gene (reference sequence). Trimming cost V 0 bases and J 5 bases; bases outside gene matches: 5. The CDR3 loop reads CATSRDPDRETGELFF. In nucleotides, the CDR3 is TGTGCCACCAGCAGAGATCCGGACAGGGAAACCGGGGAGCTGTTTTTT.

This chain connects TRBV2 to TRBJ2-1; TRBD2 agrees at 10 bases. The CDR3 length is 17 residues. After removal of 6 bases from V and 3 bases from J, the junction contained 11 bases not matched to a gene. The germline gives CDR1 SNHLY, CDR2 FYNNEI. This CDR3 reads CASRQYPGLASYNEQFF. The CDR3 coding sequence is TGTGCCAGCAGGCAGTACCCGGGACTAGCGAGCTACAATGAGCAGTTCTTC. Full variable domain (missing parts from reference TRBV2 and TRBJ2-1): EPEVTQTPSHQVTQMGQEVILRCVPISNHLYFYWYRQILGQKVEFLVSFYNNEISEKSEIFDDQFSVERPDGSNFTLKIRSTKLEDSAMYFCASRQYPGLASYNEQFFGPGTRLTVL.

This chain joins TRBV7-6 and TRBJ1-1; D is unresolved. Trimming shortened V by 5 bases and J by 3 bases, and 16 bases separated the two germline ends. The CDR3 contains 15 residues. From germline, CDR1 is SGHVS and CDR2 FNYEAQ. The CDR3 nucleotides are TGTGCCAGCAGCCCACGGCTGGGGTTTGACACTGAAGCTTTCTTT. Amino acid sequence: CASSPRLGFDTEAFF.

This chain links TRBV5-4 with TRBJ2-3; D gene ambiguous. The germline V and J ends were trimmed by 4 bases and 11 bases, with 11 bases remaining between them. The CDR3 spans 11 residues. Germline CDR1 and CDR2: SGHNT and YYREEE (reference sequence). The CDR3 region is CASSHDPGQYF. The CDR3 DNA reads as TGTGCCAGCAGCCATGACCCGGGGCAGTATTTT. Drawing the rest from reference TRBV5-4 and TRBJ2-3, the complete variable domain is ETGVTQSPTHLIKTRGQQVTLRCSSQSGHNTVSWYQQALGQGPQFIFQYYREEENGRGNFPPRFSGLQFPNYSSELNVNALELDDSALYLCASSHDPGQYFGPGTRLTVL.